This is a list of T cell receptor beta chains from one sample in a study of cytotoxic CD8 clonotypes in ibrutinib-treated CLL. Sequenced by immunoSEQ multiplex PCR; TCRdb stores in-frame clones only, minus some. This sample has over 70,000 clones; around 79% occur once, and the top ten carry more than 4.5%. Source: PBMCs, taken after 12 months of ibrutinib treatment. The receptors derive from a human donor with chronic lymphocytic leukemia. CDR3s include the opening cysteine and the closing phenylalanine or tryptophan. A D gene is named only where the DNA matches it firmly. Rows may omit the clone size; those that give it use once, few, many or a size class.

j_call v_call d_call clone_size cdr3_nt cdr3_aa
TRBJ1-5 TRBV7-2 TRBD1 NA TGTGCCAGCAGCTGGGACAGGGGGAGTCAGCCCCAGCATTTT CASSWDRGSQPQHF
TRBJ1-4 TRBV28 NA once TGTGCCATTGGTGGGAGGGCTAATGAAAAACTGTTTTTT CAIGGRANEKLFF
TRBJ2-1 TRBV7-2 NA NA TGTGCCAGCAGCTTAAGCCCTAGCTCCTACAATGAGCAGTTCTTC CASSLSPSSYNEQFF
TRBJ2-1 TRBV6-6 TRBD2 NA TGTGCCAGCGCTCCCCCGGGACTAGCGGTCCATGAGCAGTTCTTC CASAPPGLAVHEQFF
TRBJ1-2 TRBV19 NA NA TGTGCCAGTAATTGGGACCCGGCAGGTCAGGGCTACACCTTC CASNWDPAGQGYTF
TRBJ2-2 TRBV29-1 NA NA TGCAGCGTTGTTAATAGCGGGAACACCGGGGAGCTGTTTTTT CSVVNSGNTGELFF
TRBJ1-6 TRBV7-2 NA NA TGTGCCAGCAGCCCCCGGTTTTCACCCCTCCACTTT CASSPRFSPLHF
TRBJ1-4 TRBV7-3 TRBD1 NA TGTGCCAGCAGCCTTCAGGGGGTAGAAAAACTGTTTTTT CASSLQGVEKLFF
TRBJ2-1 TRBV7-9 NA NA TGTGCCAGCAGCCCCGGGTGGAGCTCCTACAATGAGCAGTTCTTC CASSPGWSSYNEQFF
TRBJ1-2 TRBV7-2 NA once TGTGCCAGCAGCTTAGCCCGCCCCTATGGCTACACCTTC CASSLARPYGYTF
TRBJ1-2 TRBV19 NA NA TGTGCCAGTAGAAACCCAGGGACCTATGGCTACACCTTC CASRNPGTYGYTF
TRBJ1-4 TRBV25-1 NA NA TGTGCCAGCAGTGTCGTGGGATATGGTGAAAAACTGTTTTTT CASSVVGYGEKLFF
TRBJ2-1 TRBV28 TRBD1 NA TGTGCCAGCAGTTTAGGGGGACAGGGCAATGAGCAGTTCTTC CASSLGGQGNEQFF
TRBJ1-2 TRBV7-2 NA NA TGTGCCAGCAGCCTCGGACGGCAACTGGGGGGCTACACCTTC CASSLGRQLGGYTF
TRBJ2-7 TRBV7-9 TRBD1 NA TGTGCCAGCAGCTTTAGTGGGACAGGGGTGCACGAGCAGTACTTC CASSFSGTGVHEQYF
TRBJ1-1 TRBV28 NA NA TGTGCCACCACTAGGCACAGTGAAGCTTTCTTT CATTRHSEAFF
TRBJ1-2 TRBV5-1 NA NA TGCGCCAGCAGCTTGGAAGCACAGGGCTATGGCTACACCTTC CASSLEAQGYGYTF
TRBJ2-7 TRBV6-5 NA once TGTGCCAGCAGTTACTCGCCCAATAGTCCCCCCTACGAGCAGTACTTC CASSYSPNSPPYEQYF
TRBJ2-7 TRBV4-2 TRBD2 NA TGTGCCAGCAGCCAAGAACCCCCAAGCGGGGGTGGTTACGAGCAGTACTTC CASSQEPPSGGGYEQYF
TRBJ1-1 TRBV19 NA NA TGTGCCAGTAGTATAGTCGACAGACCTGAAGCTTTCTTT CASSIVDRPEAFF
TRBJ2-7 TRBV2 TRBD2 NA TGTGCCAGCAGTGGGGGACTAGCGGGGCCCTACGAGCAGTACTTC CASSGGLAGPYEQYF
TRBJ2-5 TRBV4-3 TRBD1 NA TGCGCCAGCAGCCAAGACCGGGACAGGGTAGAGCAGTACTTC CASSQDRDRVEQYF
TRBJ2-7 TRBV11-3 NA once TGTGCCAGCAGCTTAGGGGTGAGCTCCTACGAGCAGTACTTC CASSLGVSSYEQYF
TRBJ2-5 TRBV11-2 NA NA TGTGCCAGCAGCTTAACTACGAAAGAGACCCAGTACTTC CASSLTTKETQYF
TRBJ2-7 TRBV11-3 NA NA TGTGCCAGCAGCTTAGGGGGGTCCGCCTCCTACGAGCAGTACTTC CASSLGGSASYEQYF
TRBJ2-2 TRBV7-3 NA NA TGTGCCAGCAGCCGGTATTTGGCCGGGGAGCTGTTTTTT CASSRYLAGELFF
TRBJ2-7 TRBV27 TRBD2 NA TGTGCCAGCAGAGAGCGGGAGGATCGTCCGTACTTC CASREREDRPYF
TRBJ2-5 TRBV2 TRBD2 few TGTGCCAGCAGTGGGCCTAGCGGGACAGAGACCCAGTACTTC CASSGPSGTETQYF
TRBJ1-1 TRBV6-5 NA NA TGTGCCAGCAGTTACTCGCGCGGCCGTGGTGAAGCTTTCTTT CASSYSRGRGEAFF
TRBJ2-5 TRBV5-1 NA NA TGCGCCAGCAGCCCCTACGGAGGGGCCCAGTACTTC CASSPYGGAQYF
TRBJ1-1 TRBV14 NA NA TGTGCCAGCAGCCAGGCACGGAACACTGAAGCTTTCTTT CASSQARNTEAFF
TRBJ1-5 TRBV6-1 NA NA TGTGCCAGCAGTGACGGGACCCCGGCCCCCTATAGCAATCAGCCCCAGCATTTT CASSDGTPAPYSNQPQHF
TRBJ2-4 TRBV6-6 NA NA TGTGCCAGCGTCGGCCAAACATCCATTCAGTACTTC CASVGQTSIQYF
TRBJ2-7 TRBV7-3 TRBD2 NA TGTGCCAGCAGCTTAGTGGGAGGGGACGAGCAGCACTTC CASSLVGGDEQHF
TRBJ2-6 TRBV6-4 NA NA TGTGCCAGCAGTGAGGGGGGCGGATCCTCTGGGGCCAACGTCCTGACTTTC CASSEGGGSSGANVLTF
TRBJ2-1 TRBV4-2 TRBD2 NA TGTGCCAGCAGCCAAGATGCGGGAGTGGGTTACAATGAGCAGTTCTTC CASSQDAGVGYNEQFF
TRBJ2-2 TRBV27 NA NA TGTGCCAGCAGTTTATCCGGCGGATGGACCGGGGAGCTGTTTTTT CASSLSGGWTGELFF
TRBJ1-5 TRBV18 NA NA TGTGCCAGCTCACAAGGGACCGAGAATCAGCCCCAGCATTTT CASSQGTENQPQHF
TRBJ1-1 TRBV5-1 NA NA TGCGCCAGCAGCTTAACAGGGATTGAAGCTTTCTTT CASSLTGIEAFF
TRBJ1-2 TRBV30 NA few TGTGCCTGGAGTCCATCCTTGGGTTATAACTATGGCTACACCTTC CAWSPSLGYNYGYTF
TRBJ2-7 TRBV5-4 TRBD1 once TGTGCCAGCAGAAGGGACAGGGGCGAGCAGTACTTC CASRRDRGEQYF
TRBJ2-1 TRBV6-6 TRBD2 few TGTGCCAGCAGTCCGCGGGGGGGCTTCGGCAATGAGCAGTTCTTC CASSPRGGFGNEQFF
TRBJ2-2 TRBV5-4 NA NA TGTGCCAGCAGCGCGTTAGCAGGGAACACCGGGGAGCTGTTTTTT CASSALAGNTGELFF
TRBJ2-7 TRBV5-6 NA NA TGTGCCAGCAGCTATGGCCCCGGCTACGAGCAGTACTTC CASSYGPGYEQYF
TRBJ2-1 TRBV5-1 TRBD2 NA TGCGCCAGCAGCGAAGGACTAGCGGGGGACTACAATGAGCAGTTCTTC CASSEGLAGDYNEQFF
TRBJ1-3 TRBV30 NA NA TGTGCCTGGAGCCCCATCGGGGGCCTCTCTGGAAACACCATATATTTT CAWSPIGGLSGNTIYF
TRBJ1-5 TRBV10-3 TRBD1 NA TGTGCCACACGGGACAGGGGGCCCCACAATCAGCCCCAGCATTTT CATRDRGPHNQPQHF
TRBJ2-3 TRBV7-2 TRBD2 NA TGTGCCAGCAGCGGTAGCGGGAGCGATACGCAGTATTTT CASSGSGSDTQYF
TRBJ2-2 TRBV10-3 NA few TGTGCCATCAGTGAAATGGGCCCCGGGGAGCTGTTTTTT CAISEMGPGELFF
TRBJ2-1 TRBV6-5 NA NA TGTGCCAGCAGTCCCGGAGGCGGCTACTACAATGAGCAGTTCTTC CASSPGGGYYNEQFF
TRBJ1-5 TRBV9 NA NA TGTGCCAGCGGGACGGGCAATCAGCCCCAGCATTTT CASGTGNQPQHF
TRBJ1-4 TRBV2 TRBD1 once TGTGCCAGCAGATACAGGGGACCTCCAACTAATGAAAAACTGTTTTTT CASRYRGPPTNEKLFF
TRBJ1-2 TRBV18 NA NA TGTGCCAGCTCCCAAGGACAGCAAAACTATGGCTACACCTTC CASSQGQQNYGYTF
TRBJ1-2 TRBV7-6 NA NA TGTGCCAGCAGCTTAGATCCTCAGGGATACGGCTACACCTTC CASSLDPQGYGYTF
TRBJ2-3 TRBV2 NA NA TGTGCCAGCAGTGAATTGGGACGCACAGATACGCAGTATTTT CASSELGRTDTQYF